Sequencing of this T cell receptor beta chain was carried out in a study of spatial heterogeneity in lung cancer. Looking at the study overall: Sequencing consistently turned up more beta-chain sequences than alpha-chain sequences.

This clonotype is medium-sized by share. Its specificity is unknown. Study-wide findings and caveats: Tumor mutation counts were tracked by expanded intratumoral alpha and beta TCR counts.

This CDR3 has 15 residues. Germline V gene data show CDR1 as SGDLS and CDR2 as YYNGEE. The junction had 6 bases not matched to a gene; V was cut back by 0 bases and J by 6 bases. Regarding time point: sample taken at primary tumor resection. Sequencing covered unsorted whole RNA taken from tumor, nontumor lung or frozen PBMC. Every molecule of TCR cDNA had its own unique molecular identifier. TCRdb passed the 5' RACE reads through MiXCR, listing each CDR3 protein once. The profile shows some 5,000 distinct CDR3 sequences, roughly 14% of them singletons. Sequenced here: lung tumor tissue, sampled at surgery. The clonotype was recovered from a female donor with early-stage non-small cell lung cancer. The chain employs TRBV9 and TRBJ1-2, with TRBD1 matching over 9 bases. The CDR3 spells CASSVAWGQGDGYTF. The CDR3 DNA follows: TGTGCCAGCAGCGTAGCTTGGGGACAGGGAGATGGCTACACCTTC.